One and the same sample provided the 6 T cell receptor beta chains below, sequenced in a study of post-analysis software for immune sequencing data. cDNA libraries of TCR beta carried unique molecular identifiers. TCRdb called the PCR reads again in MiXCR, with one record for every CDR3 protein. Of about 160,000 distinct CDR3 sequences in the sample, approximately 35% are singletons; the top ten hold 25% to 35%. The sample here was blood, taken after autologous hematopoietic stem cell transplantation. The receptors shown here come from a girl between 5 and 17 years old with multiple sclerosis.

The rearrangement links TRBV15 to TRBJ2-1; perhaps TRBD2 as D (6 bases). The CDR3 sequence is 16 residues long. Per germline, CDR1 LNHNV and CDR2 YYDKDF (reference sequence). Trimming took 0 bases from V and 2 from J, leaving 11 bases between them. CDR3 sequence reads: CATSREGLGAYNEQFF. Here the CDR3 DNA reads TGTGCCACCAGCAGAGAGGGACTGGGGGCCTACAATGAGCAGTTCTTC.

This chain connects TRBV6-2 or TRBV6-3 to TRBJ2-1, with 7 positions matching TRBD2. Losses at the gene ends were 2 bases for V and 10 bases for J; bases not matched to a gene: 17. In germline, CDR1 is MNHEY, CDR2 SVGEGT. The CDR3 loop spans 17 amino acids. CDR3 coding DNA: TGTGCCAGCAGTTACCGCGGGACTACGGGAGTTCCCTACGAGCAGTTCTTC. It translates to CASSYRGTTGVPYEQFF.

The J gene is TRBJ2-1, the V gene TRBV5-6, with 10 bases identical to TRBD2. Trimming cost V 5 bases and J 12 bases; bases outside gene matches: 5. The CDR3 is 12 residues long. CDR1 SGHDT and CDR2 YYEEEE come from the germline V gene. CDR3 DNA sequence: TGTGCCAGCAGTCTTTTAGCGGGAGGGCAGTTCTTC. It codes for CASSLLAGGQFF.

This clonotype was seen once. This chain connects TRBV5-1 to TRBJ2-1; D is undetermined. V dropped 6 bases and J dropped 8 bases, with 9 bases sitting between them. The CDR3 length is 11 residues. Germline lookup yields CDR1 SGHRS and CDR2 YFSETQ. DNA of the CDR3: TGCGCCAGCACCGGAAACTATGAGCAGTTCTTC. Amino acids: CASTGNYEQFF.

The V gene is TRBV30, the J gene TRBJ2-7, with a weak D call TRBD1 (5 bases). The CDR3 spans 13 residues. V shed 3 bases and J shed 3 bases, with 12 bases lying between them. Germline V gene data show CDR1 as GTSNPN and CDR2 as SVGIG (reference sequence). The CDR3, as DNA: TGTGCCTGGAGCTATCGACAGCTCTACGAGCAGTACTTC. Residues: CAWSYRQLYEQYF. Looking up the rest from reference TRBV30 and TRBJ2-7 gives the full variable domain: SQTIHQWPATLVQPVGSPLSLECTVEGTSNPNLYWYRQAAGRGLQLLFYSVGIGQISSEVPQNLSASRPQDRQFILSSKKLLLSDSGFYLCAWSYRQLYEQYFGPGTRLTVT.

This clonotype was found once. This chain links TRBV12-3 or TRBV12-4 with TRBJ2-1; D may be TRBD2 (7 bases). This CDR3 region has 15 residues. Trimming left V 5 bases short and J 9 bases short, with 20 bases between. CDR3 DNA sequence: TGTGCCAGCAGTACCCGGGGAGGGGGGAACACTGAGCAGTTCTTC. It encodes CASSTRGGGNTEQFF.